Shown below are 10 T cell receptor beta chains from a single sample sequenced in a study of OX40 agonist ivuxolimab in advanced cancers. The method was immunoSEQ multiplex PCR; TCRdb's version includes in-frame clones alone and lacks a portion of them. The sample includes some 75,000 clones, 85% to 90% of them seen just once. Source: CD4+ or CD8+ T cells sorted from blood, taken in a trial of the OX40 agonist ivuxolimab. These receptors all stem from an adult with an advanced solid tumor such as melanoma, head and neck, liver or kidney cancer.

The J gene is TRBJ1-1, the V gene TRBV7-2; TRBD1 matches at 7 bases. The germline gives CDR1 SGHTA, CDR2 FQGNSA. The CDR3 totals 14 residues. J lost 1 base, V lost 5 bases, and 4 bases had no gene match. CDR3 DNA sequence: TGTGCCAGCAGCCGGGGACAGCGGAACACTGAAGCTTTCTTT. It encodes CASSRGQRNTEAFF.

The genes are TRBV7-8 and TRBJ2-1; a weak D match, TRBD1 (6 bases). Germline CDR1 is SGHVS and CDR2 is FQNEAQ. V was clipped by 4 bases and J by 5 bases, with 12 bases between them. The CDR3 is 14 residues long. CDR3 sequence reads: CASSYRDKNNEQFF. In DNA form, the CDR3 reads TGTGCCAGCAGCTACCGGGACAAAAACAATGAGCAGTTCTTC.

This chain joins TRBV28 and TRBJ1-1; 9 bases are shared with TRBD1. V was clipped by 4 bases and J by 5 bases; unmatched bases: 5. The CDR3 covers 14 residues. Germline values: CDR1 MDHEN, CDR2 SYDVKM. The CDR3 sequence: CASSSGQGTTEAFF. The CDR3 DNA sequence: TGTGCCAGCAGTTCGGGACAGGGAACAACTGAAGCTTTCTTT.

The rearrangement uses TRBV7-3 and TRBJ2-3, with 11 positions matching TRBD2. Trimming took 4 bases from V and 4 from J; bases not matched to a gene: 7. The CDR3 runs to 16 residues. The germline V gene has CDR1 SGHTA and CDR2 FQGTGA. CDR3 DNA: TGTGCCAGCAGCTACGATAGCGGGGGGGCCCCAGATACGCAGTATTTT. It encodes CASSYDSGGAPDTQYF.

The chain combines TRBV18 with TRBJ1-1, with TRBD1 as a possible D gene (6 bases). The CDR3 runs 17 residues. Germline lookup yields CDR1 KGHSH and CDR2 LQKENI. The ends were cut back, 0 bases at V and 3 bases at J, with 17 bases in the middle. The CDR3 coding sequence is TGTGCCAGCTCACCACCGGGGCATGCGGGGGGCGACACTGAAGCTTTCTTT. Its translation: CASSPPGHAGGDTEAFF. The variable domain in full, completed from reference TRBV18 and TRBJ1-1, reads NAGVMQNPRHLVRRRGQEARLRCSPMKGHSHVYWYRQLPEEGLKFMVYLQKENIIDESGMPKERFSAEFPKEGPSILRIQQVVRGDSAAYFCASSPPGHAGGDTEAFFGQGTRLTVV.

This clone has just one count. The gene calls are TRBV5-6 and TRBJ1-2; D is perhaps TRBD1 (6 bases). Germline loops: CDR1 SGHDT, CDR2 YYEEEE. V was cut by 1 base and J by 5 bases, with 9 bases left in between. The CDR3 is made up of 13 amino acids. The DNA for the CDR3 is TGTGCCAGCAGCTTGATTCAGGGGTATGGCTACACCTTC. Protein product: CASSLIQGYGYTF.

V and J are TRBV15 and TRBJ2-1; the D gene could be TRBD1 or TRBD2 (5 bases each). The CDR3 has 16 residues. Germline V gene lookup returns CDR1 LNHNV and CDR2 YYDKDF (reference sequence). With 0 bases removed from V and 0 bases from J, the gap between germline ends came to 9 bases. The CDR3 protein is CATSREGVGSYNEQFF. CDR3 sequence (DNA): TGTGCCACCAGCAGAGAGGGGGTCGGCTCCTACAATGAGCAGTTCTTC.

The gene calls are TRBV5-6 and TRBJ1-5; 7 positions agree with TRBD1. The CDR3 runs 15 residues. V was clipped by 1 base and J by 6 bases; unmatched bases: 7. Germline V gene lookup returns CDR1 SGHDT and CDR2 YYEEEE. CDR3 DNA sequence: TGTGCCAGCAGCTTGCGGACAGGTGGCGGTCAGCCCCAGCATTTT. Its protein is CASSLRTGGGQPQHF.

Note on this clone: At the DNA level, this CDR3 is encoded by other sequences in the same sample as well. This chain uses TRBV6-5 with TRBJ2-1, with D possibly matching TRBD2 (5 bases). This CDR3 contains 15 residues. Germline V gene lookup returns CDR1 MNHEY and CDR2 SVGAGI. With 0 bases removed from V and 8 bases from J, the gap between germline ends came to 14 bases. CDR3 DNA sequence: TGTGCCAGCAGTTACTCCAGCGGCCCGTACGATGAGCAGTTCTTC. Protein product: CASSYSSGPYDEQFF.

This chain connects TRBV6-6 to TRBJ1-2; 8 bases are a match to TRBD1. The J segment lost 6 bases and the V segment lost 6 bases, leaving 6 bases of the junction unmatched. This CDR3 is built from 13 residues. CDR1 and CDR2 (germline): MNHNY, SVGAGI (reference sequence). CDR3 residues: CASSLTGVNGYTF. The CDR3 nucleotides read TGTGCCAGCAGCCTGACAGGGGTGAATGGCTACACCTTC.